The 10 T cell receptor beta chains given below trace back to one sample, sequenced in a study of cytomegalovirus exposure and HLA in healthy donors listed by TCRdb under 2017. Libraries were made using the immunoSEQ multiplex PCR assay. For the multiplex PCR, a mixture combining 60 forward primers for TCR Vbeta segments and 13 reverse primers for TCR Jbeta segments was used. This immuneACCESS table, as held by TCRdb, lists in-frame sequences with V and J called but not all clones. Of the missing ones, under half trace to an unresolved V gene in checked studies; the others have no known cause. For this sample the table gives some 150,000 clones, of which more than 75% were detected only once. Together, the top ten hold 8% to 10% of the sample. The specimen sequenced was PBMCs. These receptors originate from a man younger than 35 in good health and CMV-seropositive.

This clone was detected only once. V is TRBV5-8 and J is TRBJ2-2, with TRBD1 matching 10 bases. V was clipped by 4 bases and J by 7 bases; unmatched bases: 4. The germline gives CDR1 SGHTS, CDR2 YDEGEE. This CDR3 has 14 amino acids. CDR3 region: CASSPGQGIGELFF. The CDR3 DNA reads as TGTGCCAGCAGCCCGGGACAGGGGATCGGGGAGCTGTTTTTT.

This sequence joins TRBV19 and TRBJ2-5, with 10 bases fitting TRBD2. The V gene end was trimmed by 5 bases and the J gene end by 2 bases; junction bases not matched to a gene: 11. Looked up from germline, CDR1 is LNHDA and CDR2 is SQIVND (reference sequence). The CDR3 runs 17 residues. This chain's CDR3 is CASSASSSGRSQETQYF. DNA of the CDR3: TGTGCCAGTAGTGCTTCATCTAGCGGGAGAAGTCAAGAGACCCAGTACTTC.

This chain connects TRBV7-3 to TRBJ1-2; TRBD1 matches at 7 bases. This CDR3 has 16 residues. Germline V gives CDR1 SGHTA, CDR2 FQGTGA. J lost 6 bases, V lost 3 bases, and 13 bases had no gene match. CDR3 loop: CASSLTGTAGPNGYTF. CDR3 nucleotides: TGTGCCAGCAGCTTGACCGGGACAGCGGGTCCCAATGGCTACACCTTC.

The V gene is TRBV4-3, the J gene TRBJ2-4, with TRBD1 as a possible D gene (6 bases). Trimming pared 2 bases from V and 0 bases from J, leaving 14 bases between. The CDR3 covers 17 residues. Germline CDR1 and CDR2: LGHNA and YSLEER. CDR3 region: CASSQKTGQLAKNIQYF. DNA of the CDR3: TGCGCCAGCAGCCAAAAAACTGGACAGCTAGCCAAAAACATTCAGTACTTC.

The chain employs TRBV6-4 and TRBJ2-3; 8 nucleotides match TRBD2. There are 15 residues in the CDR3. Per germline, CDR1 MRHNA and CDR2 SNTAGT. The V segment lost 3 bases and the J segment 5 bases; nucleotides outside the gene matches: 7. CDR3 sequence reads: CASSEVAGRQDTQYF. DNA for the CDR3: TGTGCCAGCAGTGAAGTAGCGGGAAGGCAAGATACGCAGTATTTT.

The J gene is TRBJ1-4, the V gene TRBV19, with 8 bases matching TRBD1. Unmatched junction bases numbered 8, after V lost 10 bases and J lost 7 bases. Germline assignment: CDR1 LNHDA and CDR2 SQIVND (reference sequence). The CDR3 contains 13 residues. CDR3: CATMDRASEKLFF. The CDR3 coding sequence is TGTGCCACCATGGACAGGGCTAGTGAAAAACTGTTTTTT.

V is TRBV11-3 and J is TRBJ2-1, with D perhaps TRBD2 (5 bases). The CDR3 totals 13 residues. Germline V gene sequence: CDR1 SGHNT, CDR2 YENEEA. V was cut by 5 bases and J by 5 bases, with 10 bases left in between. The CDR3 coding sequence is TGTGCCAGCAGCCCCGGACTTGACAATGAGCAGTTCTTC. Protein: CASSPGLDNEQFF.

V and J are TRBV18 and TRBJ2-1, with 8 positions matching TRBD2. The CDR3 is made up of 15 amino acids. CDR1 and CDR2 from the germline V gene are KGHSH and LQKENI. The V gene end was trimmed by 1 base and the J gene end by 5 bases; junction bases not matched to a gene: 4. CDR3 region: CASSPLSGADNEQFF. CDR3 in DNA: TGTGCCAGCTCACCACTTAGCGGGGCCGACAATGAGCAGTTCTTC.

The genes are TRBV21-1 and TRBJ2-5; the table assigns TRBD2, which was not confirmed against the DNA. TRBV21-1 is assigned pseudogene status. The CDR3 has 15 amino acids. The CDR3: CASSKGPGPKETQYF. Here the CDR3 DNA reads TGTGCCAGCAGCAAAGGGCCGGGTCCGAAAGAGACCCAGTACTTC.

The rearrangement uses TRBV6-5 and TRBJ2-7; 10 nucleotides match TRBD1. Germline values: CDR1 MNHEY, CDR2 SVGAGI. This CDR3 spans 16 amino acids. The junction had 10 bases not matched to a gene; V was cut back by 4 bases and J by 4 bases. The CDR3, as DNA: TGTGCCAGCAGTTCGACCGGGACAGGGGAGGTGTACGAGCAGTACTTC. Protein: CASSSTGTGEVYEQYF.